Listed below are T cell receptor beta chains from one sample, sequenced in a study of blood T cell repertoires in COVID-19. Repertoires were generated with immunoSEQ multiplex PCR, while TCRdb's copy carries only in-frame clones and drops some. The data show 250,000 to 350,000 clones, nearly 90% seen once. Sequenced material: PBMCs or T cells enriched from blood (not recorded which). All receptors derive from a woman in her late teens or twenties with acute COVID-19. CDR3s include the opening cysteine and the closing phenylalanine or tryptophan. D genes are given only for firm matches. Clone size appears in some rows only: once, few, many, or a class for an expanded clone.

j_gene: TRBJ1-6; v_gene: TRBV12-3/TRBV12-4; d_gene: -; abundance: -; CDR3nt: TGTGCCAGCAGTTCACAGGTCTCACCCCTCCACTTT; CDR3aa: CASSSQVSPLHF
j_gene: TRBJ2-3; v_gene: TRBV2; d_gene: TRBD2; abundance: -; CDR3nt: TGTGCCAGCAGTGCTTTACCGGGAGGGACAGATACGCAGTATTTT; CDR3aa: CASSALPGGTDTQYF
j_gene: TRBJ2-1; v_gene: TRBV5-1; d_gene: TRBD2; abundance: -; CDR3nt: TGCGCCAGCAGCTTGGATTTAGCGGGAGGTCACAATGAGCAGTTCTTC; CDR3aa: CASSLDLAGGHNEQFF
j_gene: TRBJ1-2; v_gene: TRBV4-2; d_gene: -; abundance: -; CDR3nt: TGTGCCAGCAGCCAAGAAGGGGTTAAGACGAATGGCTACACCTTC; CDR3aa: CASSQEGVKTNGYTF
j_gene: TRBJ2-1; v_gene: TRBV10-1; d_gene: TRBD2; abundance: once; CDR3nt: TGCGCCAGCCCCGCGTTGGCGTTGTGGTGGGATAGCGGGAGAGAGAATGAGCAGTTCTTC; CDR3aa: CASPALALWWDSGRENEQFF
j_gene: TRBJ1-5; v_gene: TRBV2; d_gene: TRBD1; abundance: -; CDR3nt: TGTGCCAGCAGTGACGGACAGGGGGCAAACAATCAGCCCCAGCATTTT; CDR3aa: CASSDGQGANNQPQHF
j_gene: TRBJ2-1; v_gene: TRBV2; d_gene: -; abundance: -; CDR3nt: TGTGCCAGCAGTGGGGGCAGGGGCCTCGACAATGAGCAGTTCTTC; CDR3aa: CASSGGRGLDNEQFF
j_gene: TRBJ2-2; v_gene: TRBV7-9; d_gene: TRBD1; abundance: -; CDR3nt: TGTGCCAGCAGCCCTGGACAGGGTCGTCGTGCCGGGGAGCTGTTTTTT; CDR3aa: CASSPGQGRRAGELFF
j_gene: TRBJ2-5; v_gene: TRBV12-3/TRBV12-4; d_gene: -; abundance: -; CDR3nt: TGTGCCAGCAGTTGGACTAAAGGGGAGACCCAGTACTTC; CDR3aa: CASSWTKGETQYF
j_gene: TRBJ1-2; v_gene: TRBV6-5; d_gene: -; abundance: -; CDR3nt: TGTGCCAGCAGAGTTACAGGGACTAACTATGGCTACACCTTC; CDR3aa: CASRVTGTNYGYTF
j_gene: TRBJ2-7; v_gene: TRBV6-5; d_gene: -; abundance: -; CDR3nt: TGTGCCAGCAGTTACTCGGAGGACTCCTACGAGCAGTACTTC; CDR3aa: CASSYSEDSYEQYF
j_gene: TRBJ1-1; v_gene: TRBV5-1; d_gene: TRBD1; abundance: once; CDR3nt: TGCGCCAGCAGCTTGGGTCTGACAGGGGACACTGAAGCTTTCTTT; CDR3aa: CASSLGLTGDTEAFF
j_gene: TRBJ2-6; v_gene: TRBV25-1; d_gene: -; abundance: -; CDR3nt: TGTGCCAGCAGTGAAATTGCGAAACCCTCTGGGGCCAACGTCCTGACTTTC; CDR3aa: CASSEIAKPSGANVLTF
j_gene: TRBJ2-7; v_gene: TRBV27; d_gene: -; abundance: -; CDR3nt: TGTGCCAGCAGTTTAGGGAGGGGACATTACGAGCAGTACTTC; CDR3aa: CASSLGRGHYEQYF
j_gene: TRBJ1-2; v_gene: TRBV3-1/TRBV3-2; d_gene: -; abundance: -; CDR3nt: TGTGCCAGCAGCCAAGGGGTGGGGGCCAACTATGGCTACACCTTC; CDR3aa: CASSQGVGANYGYTF
j_gene: TRBJ1-1; v_gene: TRBV15; d_gene: -; abundance: -; CDR3nt: TGTGCCACCAGCAGATTAAACACTGAAGCTTTCTTT; CDR3aa: CATSRLNTEAFF
j_gene: TRBJ1-1; v_gene: TRBV10-3; d_gene: TRBD1; abundance: -; CDR3nt: TGTGCCATCGGGGCGGCAGGGGGATCGGACACTGAAGCTTTCTTT; CDR3aa: CAIGAAGGSDTEAFF
j_gene: TRBJ1-5; v_gene: TRBV7-9; d_gene: TRBD1; abundance: -; CDR3nt: TGTGCCAGCAGCTCGGACAGGGAGAGCAATCAGCCCCAGCATTTT; CDR3aa: CASSSDRESNQPQHF
j_gene: TRBJ2-1; v_gene: TRBV14; d_gene: -; abundance: few; CDR3nt: TGTGCCAGCAGCCAAGATCCGGGAGACTCCTACAATGAGCAGTTCTTC; CDR3aa: CASSQDPGDSYNEQFF
j_gene: TRBJ2-1; v_gene: TRBV2; d_gene: TRBD2; abundance: -; CDR3nt: TGTGCCAGCATCCGGTCTAGCGGGAGTTGGGACTCCTACAATGAGCAGTTCTTC; CDR3aa: CASIRSSGSWDSYNEQFF
j_gene: TRBJ2-3; v_gene: TRBV4-3; d_gene: TRBD1; abundance: -; CDR3nt: TGCGCCAGCAGCCAAGAGAGGTGGGGACAGCCCACAGATACGCAGTATTTT; CDR3aa: CASSQERWGQPTDTQYF
j_gene: TRBJ2-7; v_gene: TRBV19; d_gene: TRBD1; abundance: -; CDR3nt: TGTGCCAGTAGTCTCGGGACAGGGTCCTACGAGCAGTACTTC; CDR3aa: CASSLGTGSYEQYF
j_gene: TRBJ1-5; v_gene: TRBV5-8; d_gene: -; abundance: -; CDR3nt: TGTGCCAGCAGCTTGATCGGCAGGGCGGTCAATCAGCCCCAGCATTTT; CDR3aa: CASSLIGRAVNQPQHF
j_gene: TRBJ1-5; v_gene: TRBV19; d_gene: -; abundance: -; CDR3nt: TGTGCCAGTAGTATGGATGTCAGGAGGGCAGGTATGAATCAGCCCCAGCATTTT; CDR3aa: CASSMDVRRAGMNQPQHF
j_gene: TRBJ2-1; v_gene: TRBV9; d_gene: -; abundance: -; CDR3nt: TGTGCCAGCAGCACAGGAAGCTCCTACAATGAGCAGTTCTTC; CDR3aa: CASSTGSSYNEQFF
j_gene: TRBJ2-1; v_gene: TRBV5-1; d_gene: TRBD2; abundance: -; CDR3nt: TGCGCCAGCAGCTTGACTAGCGCCAATGAGCAGTTCTTC; CDR3aa: CASSLTSANEQFF
j_gene: TRBJ2-1; v_gene: TRBV4-2; d_gene: -; abundance: -; CDR3nt: TGTGCCAGCAGCCAAGATCCGGCGGGGTTTTACAATGAGCAGTTCTTC; CDR3aa: CASSQDPAGFYNEQFF
j_gene: TRBJ2-3; v_gene: TRBV19; d_gene: -; abundance: once; CDR3nt: TGTGCCAGTAGTATCAAGGGAGTGAGCACAGATACGCAGTATTTT; CDR3aa: CASSIKGVSTDTQYF
j_gene: TRBJ1-3; v_gene: TRBV7-8; d_gene: -; abundance: once; CDR3nt: TGTGCCAGCAGCTTAGATCCCTCCTCTGGAAACACCATATATTTT; CDR3aa: CASSLDPSSGNTIYF
j_gene: TRBJ2-2; v_gene: TRBV14; d_gene: TRBD1; abundance: -; CDR3nt: TGTGCCAGCAGCCAGCAGGGGGCAGCCGGGGAGCTGTTTTTT; CDR3aa: CASSQQGAAGELFF
j_gene: TRBJ2-4; v_gene: TRBV5-1; d_gene: TRBD1; abundance: -; CDR3nt: TGCGCCAGCAGCTTGGTGGCGGGACAGGGCTTAGCCAAAAACATTCAGTACTTC; CDR3aa: CASSLVAGQGLAKNIQYF
j_gene: TRBJ1-1; v_gene: TRBV7-6; d_gene: TRBD1; abundance: -; CDR3nt: TGTGCCAGCAGCTTAGCAACAGGGGCTGGGACTGAAGCTTTCTTT; CDR3aa: CASSLATGAGTEAFF
j_gene: TRBJ2-7; v_gene: TRBV5-4; d_gene: -; abundance: -; CDR3nt: TGTGCCAGCAGCCCCGGAGGGGTTTTCTACGAGCAGTACTTC; CDR3aa: CASSPGGVFYEQYF
j_gene: TRBJ1-4; v_gene: TRBV18; d_gene: -; abundance: -; CDR3nt: TGTGCCAGCTCACCCTCGGCGGGTTTGGCGACTAATGAAAAACTGTTTTTT; CDR3aa: CASSPSAGLATNEKLFF
j_gene: TRBJ1-2; v_gene: TRBV30; d_gene: TRBD1; abundance: -; CDR3nt: TGTGCCTGGAGTGTACGACAGGGGGATTCTGGCTACACCTTC; CDR3aa: CAWSVRQGDSGYTF
j_gene: TRBJ2-7; v_gene: TRBV6-5; d_gene: TRBD1; abundance: -; CDR3nt: TGTGCCAGCAGAAACAGGGGAACGTTCGACGAGCAGTACTTC; CDR3aa: CASRNRGTFDEQYF
j_gene: TRBJ1-5; v_gene: TRBV19; d_gene: -; abundance: -; CDR3nt: TGTGCCAGTAGTATCGTGAGGGATCAGCCCCAGCATTTT; CDR3aa: CASSIVRDQPQHF
j_gene: TRBJ2-5; v_gene: TRBV5-6; d_gene: -; abundance: -; CDR3nt: TGTGCCAGCAGCAATAACGGACGGGGGTTCCAGGAGACCCAGTACTTC; CDR3aa: CASSNNGRGFQETQYF
j_gene: TRBJ2-5; v_gene: TRBV9; d_gene: -; abundance: -; CDR3nt: TGTGCCAGCAGCCCCACCGACAGACAAGAGACCCAGTACTTC; CDR3aa: CASSPTDRQETQYF
j_gene: TRBJ2-2; v_gene: TRBV5-1; d_gene: -; abundance: once; CDR3nt: TGCGCCAGCAGCCCTGTACAAGCGCCCGGGGAGCTGTTTTTT; CDR3aa: CASSPVQAPGELFF
j_gene: TRBJ1-2; v_gene: TRBV5-1; d_gene: -; abundance: -; CDR3nt: TGCGCCAGCAGCCCCGGGGGGGGAAGCAATGGCTACACCTTC; CDR3aa: CASSPGGGSNGYTF
j_gene: TRBJ2-4; v_gene: TRBV29-1; d_gene: -; abundance: once; CDR3nt: TGCAGCGTTGTAGCCCAGGGGGGAAACATTCAGTACTTC; CDR3aa: CSVVAQGGNIQYF
j_gene: TRBJ1-5; v_gene: TRBV19; d_gene: -; abundance: once; CDR3nt: TGTGCCAGTAGTATTCGGGACAACAATCAGCCCCAGCATTTT; CDR3aa: CASSIRDNNQPQHF
j_gene: TRBJ1-1; v_gene: TRBV7-9; d_gene: TRBD1; abundance: -; CDR3nt: TGTGCCAGCAGCCCACCGACAGGGGGACCCACTGAAGCTTTCTTT; CDR3aa: CASSPPTGGPTEAFF
j_gene: TRBJ2-7; v_gene: TRBV11-2; d_gene: TRBD2; abundance: -; CDR3nt: TGTGCCAGCAGCTTAGTAGTGGGGACTAGCGGGATTTCCTACGAGCAGTACTTC; CDR3aa: CASSLVVGTSGISYEQYF
j_gene: TRBJ1-2; v_gene: TRBV11-2; d_gene: -; abundance: -; CDR3nt: TGTGCCAGCAGCTTAGGTTCTCGCCCCGGGAGGGGGGTGAACTATGGCTACACCTTC; CDR3aa: CASSLGSRPGRGVNYGYTF
j_gene: TRBJ2-2; v_gene: TRBV28; d_gene: TRBD1; abundance: once; CDR3nt: TGTGCCAGCAGTTCCCGGGACAGGGTGTTTCGTGGCACCGGGGAGCTGTTTTTT; CDR3aa: CASSSRDRVFRGTGELFF
j_gene: TRBJ1-1; v_gene: TRBV18; d_gene: TRBD1; abundance: -; CDR3nt: TGTGCCAGCTCTCCCGGGACAGGGGGCGTGAACACTGAAGCTTTCTTT; CDR3aa: CASSPGTGGVNTEAFF
j_gene: TRBJ2-7; v_gene: TRBV5-4; d_gene: TRBD2; abundance: -; CDR3nt: TGTGCCAGCAGCTTGGGCCTAGCGGGAGGAAACTCCTACGAGCAGTACTTC; CDR3aa: CASSLGLAGGNSYEQYF
j_gene: TRBJ1-2; v_gene: TRBV4-1; d_gene: -; abundance: -; CDR3nt: TGCGCCAGCAGCCCGAGGATACAGGGTAAACAGGGTGGTGGCTACACCTTC; CDR3aa: CASSPRIQGKQGGGYTF
j_gene: TRBJ2-1; v_gene: TRBV7-9; d_gene: -; abundance: -; CDR3nt: TGTGCCAGCAGCTTACCCGCTGACATAAATGAGCAGTTCTTC; CDR3aa: CASSLPADINEQFF
j_gene: TRBJ2-5; v_gene: TRBV7-9; d_gene: TRBD2; abundance: -; CDR3nt: TGTGCCAGCAGCTTTCACGGGAGGGAGGGGGAGACCCAGTACTTC; CDR3aa: CASSFHGREGETQYF
j_gene: TRBJ2-1; v_gene: TRBV30; d_gene: TRBD2; abundance: -; CDR3nt: TGTGCCGGTGCGACAGGGTTGACTAGCGGAGACTACAATGAGCAGTTCTTC; CDR3aa: CAGATGLTSGDYNEQFF